Given below is one T cell receptor (beta chain) in context. CDR3 length: 13 residues. Germline V lookup: CDR1 SGHTA, CDR2 FQGNSA. The V and J ends lost 5 bases and 2 bases respectively, with 9 bases between them. Assay: immunoSEQ multiplex PCR; the TCRdb copy retains only in-frame clones and omits some. The table records around 300,000 clones, approximately 83% of them present only once. The sample originates from a study of blood T cell repertoires in COVID-19. Looking at the study overall: Researchers got acute and convalescent COVID-19 samples from the United States, Italy and Spain.

The sequencing input was peripheral blood. This receptor was taken from a human donor in a cohort sampled during active COVID-19. The chain is built from TRBV7-2 and TRBJ1-2, with D possibly TRBD1 on 6 matching bases. CDR3 DNA sequence: TGTGCCAGCAGCATCGACAGGAACTATGGCTACACCTTC. It encodes CASSIDRNYGYTF.